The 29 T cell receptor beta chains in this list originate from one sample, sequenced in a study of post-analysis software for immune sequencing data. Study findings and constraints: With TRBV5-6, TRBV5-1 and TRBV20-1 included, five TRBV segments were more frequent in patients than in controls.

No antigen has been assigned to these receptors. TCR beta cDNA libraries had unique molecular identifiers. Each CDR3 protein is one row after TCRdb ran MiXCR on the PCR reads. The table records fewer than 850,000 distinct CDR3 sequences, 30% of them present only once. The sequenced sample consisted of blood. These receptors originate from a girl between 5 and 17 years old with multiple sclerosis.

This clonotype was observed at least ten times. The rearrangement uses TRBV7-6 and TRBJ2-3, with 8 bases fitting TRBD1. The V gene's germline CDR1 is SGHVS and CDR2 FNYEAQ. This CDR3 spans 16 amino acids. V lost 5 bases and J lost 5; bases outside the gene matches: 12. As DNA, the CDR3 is TGTGCCAGCAGCCCGGACCGGGACAGGAGACGAGATACGCAGTATTTT. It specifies CASSPDRDRRRDTQYF.

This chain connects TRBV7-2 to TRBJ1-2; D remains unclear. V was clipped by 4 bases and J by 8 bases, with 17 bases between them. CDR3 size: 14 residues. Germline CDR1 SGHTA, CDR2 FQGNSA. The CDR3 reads CASSSVSPARGYTF. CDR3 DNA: TGTGCCAGCAGCTCCGTATCACCGGCGAGAGGCTACACCTTC. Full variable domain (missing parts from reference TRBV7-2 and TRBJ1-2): GAGVSQSPSNKVTEKGKDVELRCDPISGHTALYWYRQSLGQGLEFLIYFQGNSAPDKSGLPSDRFSAERTGGSVSTLTIQRTQQEDSAVYLCASSSVSPARGYTFGSGTRLTVV.

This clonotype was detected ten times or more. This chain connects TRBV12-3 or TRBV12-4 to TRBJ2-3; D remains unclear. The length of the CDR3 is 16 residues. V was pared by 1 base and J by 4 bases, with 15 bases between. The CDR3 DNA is TGTGCCAGCAGTTTAGTCGGTTCGGGTCCCGCAGATACGCAGTATTTT. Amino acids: CASSLVGSGPADTQYF.

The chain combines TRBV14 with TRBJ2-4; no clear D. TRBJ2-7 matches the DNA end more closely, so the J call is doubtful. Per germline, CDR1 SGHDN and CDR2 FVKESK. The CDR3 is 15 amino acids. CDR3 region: CASSQGVGARYEQYF. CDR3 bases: TGTGCCAGCAGCCAAGGTGTTGGCGCCCGCTACGAGCAGTACTTC.

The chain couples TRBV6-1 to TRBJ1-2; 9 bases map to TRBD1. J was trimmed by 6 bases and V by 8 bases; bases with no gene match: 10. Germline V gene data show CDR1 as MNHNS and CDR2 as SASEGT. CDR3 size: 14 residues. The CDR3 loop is CASAWSRTGDGYTF. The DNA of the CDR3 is TGTGCCAGCGCCTGGAGCCGGACAGGGGATGGCTACACCTTC.

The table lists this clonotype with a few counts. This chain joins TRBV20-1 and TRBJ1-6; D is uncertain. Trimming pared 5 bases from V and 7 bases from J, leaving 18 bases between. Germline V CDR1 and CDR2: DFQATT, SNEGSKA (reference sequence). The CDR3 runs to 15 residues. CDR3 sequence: CSALGRKYTNSPLHF. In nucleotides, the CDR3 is TGCAGTGCTCTTGGACGGAAATATACAAATTCACCCCTCCACTTT.

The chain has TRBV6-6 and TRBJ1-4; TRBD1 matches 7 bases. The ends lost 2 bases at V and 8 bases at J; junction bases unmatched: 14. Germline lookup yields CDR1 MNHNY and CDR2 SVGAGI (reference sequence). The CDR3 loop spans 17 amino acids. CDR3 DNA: TGTGCCAGCAGTTACGGCATCGGAATCAAACAGGGGGAAAAACTGTTTTTT. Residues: CASSYGIGIKQGEKLFF.

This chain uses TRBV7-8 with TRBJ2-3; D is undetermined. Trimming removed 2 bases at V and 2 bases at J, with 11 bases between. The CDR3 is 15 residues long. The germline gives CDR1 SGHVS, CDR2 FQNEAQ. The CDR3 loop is CASSLNGQVTDTQYF. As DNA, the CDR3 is TGTGCCAGCAGCTTAAACGGGCAGGTCACAGATACGCAGTATTTT.

CDR3 DNA: TGCAGTGCTATCCCCAACAGGCTAGCCGGCCAGACCGAGCAGTTCTTC. Translated, it gives CSAIPNRLAGQTEQFF. The V call is TRBV20-1, the J call TRBJ2-1; the D call may be TRBD1 or TRBD2 (5 bases each). Germline-derived CDR1 and CDR2 are DFQATT and SNEGSKA (reference sequence). The CDR3 spans 16 residues. Between the trimmed V and J ends, which lost 4 bases and 10 bases, there was a span of 26 bases.

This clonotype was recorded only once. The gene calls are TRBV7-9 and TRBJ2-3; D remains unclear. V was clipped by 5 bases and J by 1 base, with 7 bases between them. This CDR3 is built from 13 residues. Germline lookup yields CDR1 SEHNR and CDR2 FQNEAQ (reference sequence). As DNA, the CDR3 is TGTGCCAGCAGCCCGGACGGCACAGATACGCAGTATTTT. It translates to CASSPDGTDTQYF.

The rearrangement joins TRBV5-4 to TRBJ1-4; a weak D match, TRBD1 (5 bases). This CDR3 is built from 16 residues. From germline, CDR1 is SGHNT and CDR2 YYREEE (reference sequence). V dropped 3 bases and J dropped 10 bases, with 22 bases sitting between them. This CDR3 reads CASSSARGPTGGKLFF. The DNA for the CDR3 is TGTGCCAGCAGCTCCGCACGTGGGCCCACGGGGGGAAAACTGTTTTTT. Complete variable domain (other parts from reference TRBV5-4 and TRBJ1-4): ETGVTQSPTHLIKTRGQQVTLRCSSQSGHNTVSWYQQALGQGPQFIFQYYREEENGRGNFPPRFSGLQFPNYSSELNVNALELDDSALYLCASSSARGPTGGKLFFGSGTQLSVL.

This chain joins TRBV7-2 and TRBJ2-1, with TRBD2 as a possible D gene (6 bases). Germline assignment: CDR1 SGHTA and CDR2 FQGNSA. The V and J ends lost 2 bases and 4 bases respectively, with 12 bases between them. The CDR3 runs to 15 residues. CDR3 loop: CASSLNLGLYNEQFF. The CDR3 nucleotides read TGTGCCAGCAGCTTAAATCTCGGACTATACAATGAGCAGTTCTTC.

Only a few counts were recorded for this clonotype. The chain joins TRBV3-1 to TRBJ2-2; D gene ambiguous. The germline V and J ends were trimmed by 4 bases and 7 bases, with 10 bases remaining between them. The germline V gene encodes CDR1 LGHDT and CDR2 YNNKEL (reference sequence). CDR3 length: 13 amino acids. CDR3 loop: CASSLPPIGELFF. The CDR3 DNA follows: TGTGCCAGCAGCCTGCCTCCGATCGGGGAGCTGTTTTTT.

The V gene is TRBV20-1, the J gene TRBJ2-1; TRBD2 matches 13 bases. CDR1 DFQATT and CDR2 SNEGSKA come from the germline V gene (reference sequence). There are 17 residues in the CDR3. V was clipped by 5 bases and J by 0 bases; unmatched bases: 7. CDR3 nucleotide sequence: TGCAGTGCTGAAACTAGCGGGAGGGCCCGCTCCTACAATGAGCAGTTCTTC. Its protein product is CSAETSGRARSYNEQFF.

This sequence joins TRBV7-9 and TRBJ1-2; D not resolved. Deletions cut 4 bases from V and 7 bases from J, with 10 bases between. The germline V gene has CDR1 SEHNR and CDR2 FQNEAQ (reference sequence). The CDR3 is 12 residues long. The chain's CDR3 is CASSSALAGYTF. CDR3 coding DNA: TGTGCCAGCAGCTCAGCTCTAGCTGGCTACACCTTC.

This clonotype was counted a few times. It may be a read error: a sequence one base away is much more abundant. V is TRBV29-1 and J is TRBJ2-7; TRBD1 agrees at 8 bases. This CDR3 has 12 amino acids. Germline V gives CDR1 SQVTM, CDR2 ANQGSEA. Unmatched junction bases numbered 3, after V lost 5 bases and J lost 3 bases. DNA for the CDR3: TGCAGCGTTTGGGACAGGAGCTACGAGCAGTACTTC. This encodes CSVWDRSYEQYF.

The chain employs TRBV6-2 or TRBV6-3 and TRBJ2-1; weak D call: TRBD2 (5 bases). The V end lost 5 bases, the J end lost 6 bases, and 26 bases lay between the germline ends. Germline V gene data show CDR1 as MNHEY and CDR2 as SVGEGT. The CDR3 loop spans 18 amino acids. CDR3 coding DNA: TGTGCCAGCAGTCCCGGACCCTCAGGAGGCCTCAAACTCAATGAGCAGTTCTTC. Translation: CASSPGPSGGLKLNEQFF.

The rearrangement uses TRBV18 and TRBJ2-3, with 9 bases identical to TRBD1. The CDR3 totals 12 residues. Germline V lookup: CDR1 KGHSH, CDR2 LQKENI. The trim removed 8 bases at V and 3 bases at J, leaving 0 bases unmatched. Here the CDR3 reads CASGQGTDTQYF. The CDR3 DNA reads TGTGCCAGCGGACAGGGGACAGATACGCAGTATTTT.

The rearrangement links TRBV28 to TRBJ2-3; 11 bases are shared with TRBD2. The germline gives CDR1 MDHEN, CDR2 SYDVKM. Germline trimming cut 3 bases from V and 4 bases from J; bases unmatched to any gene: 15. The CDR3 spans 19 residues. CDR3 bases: TGTGCCAGCAGTTTTATGGCCTCAGCTAGCGGGAGGATTTCAGATACGCAGTATTTT. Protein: CASSFMASASGRISDTQYF.

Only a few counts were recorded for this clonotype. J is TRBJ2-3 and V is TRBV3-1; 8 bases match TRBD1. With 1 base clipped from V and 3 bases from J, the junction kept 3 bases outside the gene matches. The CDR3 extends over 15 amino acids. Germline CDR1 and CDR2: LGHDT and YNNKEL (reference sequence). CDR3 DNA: TGTGCCAGCAGCCAAGTTAACAGGGGGACAGATACGCAGTATTTT. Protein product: CASSQVNRGTDTQYF.

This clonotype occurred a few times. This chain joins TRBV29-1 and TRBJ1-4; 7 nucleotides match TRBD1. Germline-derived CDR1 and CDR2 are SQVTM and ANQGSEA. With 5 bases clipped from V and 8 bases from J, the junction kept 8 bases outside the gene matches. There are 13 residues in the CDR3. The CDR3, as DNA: TGCAGCGTTCCGGACAGGCAAGGGGAAAAACTGTTTTTT. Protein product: CSVPDRQGEKLFF. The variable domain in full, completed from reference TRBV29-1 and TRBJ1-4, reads SAVISQKPSRDICQRGTSLTIQCQVDSQVTMMFWYRQQPGQSLTLIATANQGSEATYESGFVIDKFPISRPNLTFSTLTVSNMSPEDSSIYLCSVPDRQGEKLFFGSGTQLSVL.

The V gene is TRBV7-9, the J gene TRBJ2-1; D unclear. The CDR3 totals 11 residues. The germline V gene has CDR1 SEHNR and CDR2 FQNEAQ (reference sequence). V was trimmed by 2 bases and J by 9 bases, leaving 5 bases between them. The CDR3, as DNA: TGTGCCAGCAGCTTACATCCTGAGCAGTTCTTC. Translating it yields CASSLHPEQFF.

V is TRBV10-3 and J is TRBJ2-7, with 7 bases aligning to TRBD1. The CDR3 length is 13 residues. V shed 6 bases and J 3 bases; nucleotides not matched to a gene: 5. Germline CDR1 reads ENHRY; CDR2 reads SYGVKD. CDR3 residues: CAIRTGTDYEQYF. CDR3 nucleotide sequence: TGTGCCATCAGAACCGGGACAGACTACGAGCAGTACTTC.

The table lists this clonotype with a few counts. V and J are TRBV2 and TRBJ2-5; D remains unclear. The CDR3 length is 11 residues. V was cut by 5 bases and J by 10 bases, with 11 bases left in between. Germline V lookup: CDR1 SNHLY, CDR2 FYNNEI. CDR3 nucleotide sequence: TGTGCCAGCAGTATCCAAAGGAACCAGTACTTC. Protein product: CASSIQRNQYF.

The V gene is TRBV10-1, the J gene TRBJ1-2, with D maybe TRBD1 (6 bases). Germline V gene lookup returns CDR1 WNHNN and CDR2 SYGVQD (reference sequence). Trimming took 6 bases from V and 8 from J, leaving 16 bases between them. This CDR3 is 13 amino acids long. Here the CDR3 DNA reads TGCGCCAGCAGCGAAACAGGGAGAGGCGGCTACACCTTC. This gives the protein CASSETGRGGYTF.

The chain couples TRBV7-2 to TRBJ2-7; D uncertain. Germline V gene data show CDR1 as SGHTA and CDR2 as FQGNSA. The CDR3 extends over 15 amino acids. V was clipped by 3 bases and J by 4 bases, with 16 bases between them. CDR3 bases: TGTGCCAGCAGCTTCTACACGGGCAGTACGTACGAGCAGTACTTC. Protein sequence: CASSFYTGSTYEQYF.

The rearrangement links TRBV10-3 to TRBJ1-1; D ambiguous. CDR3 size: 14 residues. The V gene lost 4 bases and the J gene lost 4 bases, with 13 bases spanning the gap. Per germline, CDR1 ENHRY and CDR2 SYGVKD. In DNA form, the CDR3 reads TGTGCCATCAGTGTTGGGGAGGGAAGCACTGAAGCTTTCTTT. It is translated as CAISVGEGSTEAFF.

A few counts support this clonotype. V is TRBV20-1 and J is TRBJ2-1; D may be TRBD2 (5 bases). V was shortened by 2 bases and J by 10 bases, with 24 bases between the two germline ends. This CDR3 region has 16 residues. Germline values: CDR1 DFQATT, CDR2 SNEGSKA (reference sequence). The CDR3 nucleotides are TGCAGTGCTAGAAGCATAACCCTTCCGCGGGCCGACGAGCAGTTCTTC. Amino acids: CSARSITLPRADEQFF.

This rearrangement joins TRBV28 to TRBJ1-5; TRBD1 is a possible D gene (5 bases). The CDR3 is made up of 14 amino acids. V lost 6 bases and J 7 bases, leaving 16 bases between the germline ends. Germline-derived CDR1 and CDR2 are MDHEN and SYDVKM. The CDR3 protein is CASRPGGSGQPQHF. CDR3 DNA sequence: TGTGCCAGCAGGCCCGGGGGGAGCGGACAGCCCCAGCATTTT.